The present TCR beta chain was sequenced within a study of blood T cell repertoires in COVID-19. Looking at the study overall: Material from acute and convalescent COVID-19 was sourced from the United States, Italy and Spain.

Data came from immunoSEQ multiplex PCR; TCRdb stores just in-frame clones and leaves some out. The sample lists about 60,000 clones; 72% were seen once. This clone was seen only a few times. CDR1 DFQATT and CDR2 SNEGSKA come from the germline V gene (reference sequence). Trimming took off 3 bases at V and 0 bases at J, with 9 bases between the two ends. This CDR3 is built from 14 residues. The sample taken for sequencing was peripheral blood. This sequence was found in a woman in her 70s with COVID-19, enrolled during active disease. The chain employs TRBV20-1 and TRBJ1-5; D remains unclear. Here the CDR3 DNA reads TGCAGTGCTAGTACCAGTTATAGCAATCAGCCCCAGCATTTT. This gives the protein CSASTSYSNQPQHF.